This T cell receptor beta chain was documented in a study of blood T cell repertoires in COVID-19. At the level of the study: The samples span acute and convalescent COVID-19 from the United States, Italy and Spain.

Germline V gene data show CDR1 as KGHSH and CDR2 as LQKENI. The CDR3 length is 14 residues. Trimming took 7 bases from V and 5 from J; bases not matched to a gene: 8. Original processing notes: From reference gene primer amplification, estimates of nucleated cell counts were derived. Clones were read by immunoSEQ multiplex PCR, and TCRdb kept only the in-frame ones, dropping some. Clone size and the V and J calls come from that table; the DNA yielded D and trimming. The sample comprises about 280,000 clones, 75% to 90% of which are singletons, and 2% to 2.5% rests with the top ten. The TCR originated in a woman between 50 and 59 years old who had recovered from COVID-19. The sample consisted of peripheral blood. The V and J genes are TRBV18 and TRBJ1-1; the match to TRBD1 covers 9 bases. Written as DNA, the CDR3 is TGTGCCAGCTATACAGGGGGCGCGGGGACTGAAGCTTTCTTT. Translation gives CASYTGGAGTEAFF. Drawing the rest from reference TRBV18 and TRBJ1-1, the complete variable domain is NAGVMQNPRHLVRRRGQEARLRCSPMKGHSHVYWYRQLPEEGLKFMVYLQKENIIDESGMPKERFSAEFPKEGPSILRIQQVVRGDSAAYFCASYTGGAGTEAFFGQGTRLTVV.